This TCR beta chain was retrieved from a study of cytomegalovirus exposure and HLA in healthy donors. Both 60 Vbeta primers and 13 Jbeta primers went into the PCR. Assay: immunoSEQ multiplex PCR; the TCRdb copy retains only in-frame clones and omits some. This sample's clone table lists about 130,000 clones. V shed 2 bases and J shed 0 bases, with 14 bases lying between them. Germline lookup yields CDR1 GTSNPN and CDR2 SVGIG (reference sequence). This CDR3 is 17 amino acids long. This receptor was taken from a woman between 55 and 75 years old in good health and CMV-seronegative. The sequenced sample was PBMCs. V is TRBV30 and J is TRBJ1-6; D perhaps matches TRBD1 (6 bases). CDR3 bases: TGTGCCTGGAGTCGCGACAGGTCTAGCTCCTATAATTCACCCCTCCACTTT. Protein product: CAWSRDRSSSYNSPLHF.